The sequence of this T cell receptor (beta chain) was determined in a study of tissue T cells after allogeneic stem cell transplantation. Study-wide background: Patients with graft-versus-host disease had grafts: four unmodified, three CD34-selected and T-cell-depleted. Viable blood and marrow gave sorted CD3+ T cells if numbers allowed.

Sequenced by immunoSEQ multiplex PCR; TCRdb stores in-frame clones only, minus some. The sample has over a thousand clones; about 82% are singletons. With 0 bases clipped from V and 4 bases from J, the junction kept 7 bases outside the gene matches. Germline lookup yields CDR1 SGHVS and CDR2 FNYEAQ. The CDR3 covers 17 residues. This chain uses TRBV7-6 with TRBJ2-2; 8 bases map to TRBD2. Source: blood, taken at autopsy. This clonotype was obtained from a male patient aged 60 or older with steroid-refractory graft-versus-host disease after an allogeneic stem cell transplant. The graft donor may account for some of the T cells. The CDR3 nucleotides read TGTGCCAGCAGCTTAGCTCTTAGCGGGGCTTTCACCGGGGAGCTGTTTTTT. This codes for CASSLALSGAFTGELFF.